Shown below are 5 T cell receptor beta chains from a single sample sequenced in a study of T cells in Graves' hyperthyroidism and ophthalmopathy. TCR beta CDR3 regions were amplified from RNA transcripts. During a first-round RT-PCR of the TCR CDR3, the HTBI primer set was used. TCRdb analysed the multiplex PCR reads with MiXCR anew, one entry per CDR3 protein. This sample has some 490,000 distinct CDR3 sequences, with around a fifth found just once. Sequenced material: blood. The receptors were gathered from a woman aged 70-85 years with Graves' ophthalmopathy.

This CDR3 is CASSYSPDGYEQYF. As DNA, the CDR3 is TGTGCCAGCAGTTACTCTCCCGACGGGTACGAGCAGTACTTC. The rearrangement uses TRBV6-5 and TRBJ2-7; no clear D gene. The V end lost 0 bases, the J end lost 4 bases, and 10 bases lay between the germline ends. CDR3 size: 14 residues. Germline CDR1 reads MNHEY; CDR2 reads SVGAGI.

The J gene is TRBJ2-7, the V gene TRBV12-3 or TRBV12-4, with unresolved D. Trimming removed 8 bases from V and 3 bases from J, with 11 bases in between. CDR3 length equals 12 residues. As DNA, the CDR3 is TGTGCCAGCGGCCAGGCTATCTACGAGCAGTACTTC. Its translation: CASGQAIYEQYF.

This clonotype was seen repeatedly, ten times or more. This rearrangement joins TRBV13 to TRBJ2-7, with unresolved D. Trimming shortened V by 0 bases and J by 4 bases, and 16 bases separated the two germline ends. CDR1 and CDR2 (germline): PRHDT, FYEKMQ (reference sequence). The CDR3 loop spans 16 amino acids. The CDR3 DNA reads TGTGCCAGCAGCTTAGGGCCCGGCGAGGCCAATTACGAGCAGTACTTC. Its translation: CASSLGPGEANYEQYF.

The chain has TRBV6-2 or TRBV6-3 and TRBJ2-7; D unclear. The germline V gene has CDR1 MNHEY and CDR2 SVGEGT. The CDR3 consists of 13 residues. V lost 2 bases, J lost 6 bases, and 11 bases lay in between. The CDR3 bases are TGTGCCAGCAGTTACAGGGAAGTAAGCGAGCAGTACTTC. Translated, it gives CASSYREVSEQYF.

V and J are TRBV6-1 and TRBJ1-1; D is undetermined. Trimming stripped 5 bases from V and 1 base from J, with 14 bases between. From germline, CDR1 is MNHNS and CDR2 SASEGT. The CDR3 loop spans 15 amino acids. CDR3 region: CASSMLKVRNTEAFF. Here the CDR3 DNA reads TGTGCCAGCAGTATGCTGAAGGTGAGGAACACTGAAGCTTTCTTT.